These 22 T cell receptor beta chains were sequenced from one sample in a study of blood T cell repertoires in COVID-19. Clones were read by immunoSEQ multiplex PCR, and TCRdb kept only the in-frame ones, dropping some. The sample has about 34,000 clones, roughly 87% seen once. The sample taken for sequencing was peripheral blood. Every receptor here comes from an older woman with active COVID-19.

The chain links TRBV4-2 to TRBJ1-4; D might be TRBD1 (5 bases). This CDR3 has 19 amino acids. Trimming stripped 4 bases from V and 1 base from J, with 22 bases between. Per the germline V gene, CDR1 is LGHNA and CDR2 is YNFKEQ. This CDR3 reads CASSRGSGSGGRTNEKLFF. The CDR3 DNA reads TGTGCCAGCAGCCGAGGGTCCGGGAGCGGGGGACGAACTAATGAAAAACTGTTTTTT.

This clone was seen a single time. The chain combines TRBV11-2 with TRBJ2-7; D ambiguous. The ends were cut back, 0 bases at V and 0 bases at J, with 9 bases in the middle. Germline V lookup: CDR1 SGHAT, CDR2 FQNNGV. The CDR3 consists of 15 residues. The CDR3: CASSLDSWSSYEQYF. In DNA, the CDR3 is TGTGCCAGCAGCTTAGATAGCTGGAGCTCCTACGAGCAGTACTTC.

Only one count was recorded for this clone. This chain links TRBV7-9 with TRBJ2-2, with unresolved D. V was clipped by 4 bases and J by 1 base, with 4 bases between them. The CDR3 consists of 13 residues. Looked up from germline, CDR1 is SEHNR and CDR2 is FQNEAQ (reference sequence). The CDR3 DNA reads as TGTGCCAGCAGCTCTAAGAACACCGGGGAGCTGTTTTTT. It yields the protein CASSSKNTGELFF.

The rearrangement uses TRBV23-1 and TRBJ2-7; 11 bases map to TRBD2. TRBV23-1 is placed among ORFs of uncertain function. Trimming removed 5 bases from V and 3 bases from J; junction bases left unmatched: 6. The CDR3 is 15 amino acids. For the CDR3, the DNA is TGCGCCAGCAGTTGGACTAGCGGGCCTTTCTACGAGCAGTACTTC. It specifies CASSWTSGPFYEQYF.

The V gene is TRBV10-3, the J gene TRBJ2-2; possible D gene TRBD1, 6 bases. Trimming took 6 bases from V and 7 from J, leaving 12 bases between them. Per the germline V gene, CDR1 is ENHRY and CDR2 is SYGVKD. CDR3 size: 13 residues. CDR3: CAIRAQGDGELFF. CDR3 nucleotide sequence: TGTGCCATCAGGGCACAGGGTGACGGGGAGCTGTTTTTT.

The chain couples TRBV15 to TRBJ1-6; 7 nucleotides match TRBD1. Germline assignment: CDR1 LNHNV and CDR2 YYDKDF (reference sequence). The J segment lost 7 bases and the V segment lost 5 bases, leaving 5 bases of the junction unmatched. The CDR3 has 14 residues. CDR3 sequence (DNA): TGTGCCACCAGCGTAGGGACAGAAAATTCACCCCTCCACTTT. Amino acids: CATSVGTENSPLHF.

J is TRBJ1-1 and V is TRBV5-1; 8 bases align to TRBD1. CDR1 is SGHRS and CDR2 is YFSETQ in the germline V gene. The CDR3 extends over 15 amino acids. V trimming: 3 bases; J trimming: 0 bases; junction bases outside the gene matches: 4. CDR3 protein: CASSSGDRMNTEAFF. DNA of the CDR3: TGCGCCAGCAGCTCCGGGGACAGGATGAACACTGAAGCTTTCTTT.

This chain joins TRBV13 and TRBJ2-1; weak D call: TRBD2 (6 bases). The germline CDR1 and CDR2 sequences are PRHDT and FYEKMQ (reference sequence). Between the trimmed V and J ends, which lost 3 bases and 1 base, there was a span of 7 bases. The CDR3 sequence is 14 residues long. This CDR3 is CASSFGGSYNEQFF. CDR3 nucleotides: TGTGCCAGCAGCTTCGGGGGATCCTACAATGAGCAGTTCTTC.

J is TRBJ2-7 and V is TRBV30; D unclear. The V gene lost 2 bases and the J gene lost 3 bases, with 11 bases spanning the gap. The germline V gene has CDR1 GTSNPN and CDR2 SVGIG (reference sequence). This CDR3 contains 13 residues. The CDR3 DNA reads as TGTGCCTGGAGTCCCGGCAGGATCTACGAGCAGTACTTC. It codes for CAWSPGRIYEQYF.

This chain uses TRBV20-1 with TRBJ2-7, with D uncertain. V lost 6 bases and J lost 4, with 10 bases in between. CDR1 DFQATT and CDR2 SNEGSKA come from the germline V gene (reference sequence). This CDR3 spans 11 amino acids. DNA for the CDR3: TGCAGTGCGTCCCAGGTGTACGAGCAGTACTTC. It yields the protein CSASQVYEQYF.

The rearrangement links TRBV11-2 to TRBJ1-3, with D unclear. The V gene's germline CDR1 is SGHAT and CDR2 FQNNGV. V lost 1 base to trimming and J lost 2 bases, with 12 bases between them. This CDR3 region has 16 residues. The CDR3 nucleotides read TGTGCCAGCAGCTTAGGGCCGGGAGCCCCTGGAAACACCATATATTTT. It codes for CASSLGPGAPGNTIYF. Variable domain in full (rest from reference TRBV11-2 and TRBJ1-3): EAGVAQSPRYKIIEKRQSVAFWCNPISGHATLYWYQQILGQGPKLLIQFQNNGVVDDSQLPKDRFSAERLKGVDSTLKIQPAKLEDSAVYLCASSLGPGAPGNTIYFGEGSWLTVV.

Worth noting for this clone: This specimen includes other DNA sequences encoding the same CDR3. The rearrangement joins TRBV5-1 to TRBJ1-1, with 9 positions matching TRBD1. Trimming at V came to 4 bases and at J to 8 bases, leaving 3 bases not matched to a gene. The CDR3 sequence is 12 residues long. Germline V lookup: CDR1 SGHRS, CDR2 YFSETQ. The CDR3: CASSPGQGEAFF. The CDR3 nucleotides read TGCGCCAGCAGCCCGGGACAGGGAGAAGCTTTCTTT.

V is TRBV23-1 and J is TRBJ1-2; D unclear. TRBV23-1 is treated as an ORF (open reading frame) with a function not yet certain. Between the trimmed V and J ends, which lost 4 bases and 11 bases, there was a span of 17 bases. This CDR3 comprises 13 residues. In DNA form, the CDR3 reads TGCGCCAGCAGTCGAGACCGGGATATTACTTACACCTTC. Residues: CASSRDRDITYTF.

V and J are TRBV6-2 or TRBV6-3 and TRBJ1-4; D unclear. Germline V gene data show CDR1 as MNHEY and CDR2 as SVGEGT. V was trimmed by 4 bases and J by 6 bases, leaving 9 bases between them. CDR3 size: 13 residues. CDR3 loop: CASSSQEDEKLFF. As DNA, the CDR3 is TGTGCCAGCAGTTCCCAGGAGGATGAAAAACTGTTTTTT.

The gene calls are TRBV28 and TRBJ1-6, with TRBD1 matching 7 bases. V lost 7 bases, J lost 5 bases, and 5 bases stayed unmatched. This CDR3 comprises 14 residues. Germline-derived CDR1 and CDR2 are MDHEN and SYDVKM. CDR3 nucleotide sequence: TGTGCCAGCACCTACACAGGGGATAATTCACCCCTCCACTTT. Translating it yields CASTYTGDNSPLHF.

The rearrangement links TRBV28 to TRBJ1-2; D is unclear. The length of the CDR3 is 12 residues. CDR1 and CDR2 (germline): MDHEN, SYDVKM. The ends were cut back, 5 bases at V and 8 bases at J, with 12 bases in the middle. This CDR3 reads CASSPGRSGYTF. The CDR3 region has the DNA TGTGCCAGCAGTCCTGGTCGGAGCGGCTACACCTTC.

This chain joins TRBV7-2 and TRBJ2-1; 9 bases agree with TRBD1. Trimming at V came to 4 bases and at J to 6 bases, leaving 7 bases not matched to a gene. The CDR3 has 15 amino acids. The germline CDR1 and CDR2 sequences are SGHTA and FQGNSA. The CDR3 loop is CASSYTGGVSNEQFF. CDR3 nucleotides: TGTGCCAGCAGCTATACAGGGGGCGTTAGCAATGAGCAGTTCTTC.

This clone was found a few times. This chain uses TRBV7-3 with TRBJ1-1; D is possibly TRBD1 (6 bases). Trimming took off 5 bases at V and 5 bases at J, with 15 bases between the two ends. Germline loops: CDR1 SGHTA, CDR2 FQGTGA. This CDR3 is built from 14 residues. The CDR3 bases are TGTGCCAGCAGCCCCCAGGGGCGCCGGACTGAAGCTTTCTTT. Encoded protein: CASSPQGRRTEAFF.

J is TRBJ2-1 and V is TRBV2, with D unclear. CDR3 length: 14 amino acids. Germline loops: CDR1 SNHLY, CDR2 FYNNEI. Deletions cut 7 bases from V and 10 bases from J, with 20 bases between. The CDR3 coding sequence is TGTGCCAGCAAGCTCGAGGTCCTCGCCCAAGAGCAGTTCTTC. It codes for CASKLEVLAQEQFF. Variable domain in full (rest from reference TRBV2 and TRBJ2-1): EPEVTQTPSHQVTQMGQEVILRCVPISNHLYFYWYRQILGQKVEFLVSFYNNEISEKSEIFDDQFSVERPDGSNFTLKIRSTKLEDSAMYFCASKLEVLAQEQFFGPGTRLTVL.

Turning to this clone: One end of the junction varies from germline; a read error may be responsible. CDR3 nucleotide sequence: TGTGCCAGCAGCCAAGAAAAGGGGACAGGGTACCTCTTC. This codes for CASSQEKGTGYLF. V and J are TRBV4-2 and TRBJ2-1, with TRBD1 identical over 9 bases. The CDR3 runs to 13 residues. Germline CDR1 is LGHNA and CDR2 is YNFKEQ.

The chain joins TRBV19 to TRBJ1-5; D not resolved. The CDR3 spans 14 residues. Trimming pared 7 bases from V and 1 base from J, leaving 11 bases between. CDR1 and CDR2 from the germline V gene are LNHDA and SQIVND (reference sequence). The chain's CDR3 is CASKENFSNQPQHF. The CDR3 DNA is TGTGCCAGTAAGGAGAATTTCAGCAATCAGCCCCAGCATTTT.

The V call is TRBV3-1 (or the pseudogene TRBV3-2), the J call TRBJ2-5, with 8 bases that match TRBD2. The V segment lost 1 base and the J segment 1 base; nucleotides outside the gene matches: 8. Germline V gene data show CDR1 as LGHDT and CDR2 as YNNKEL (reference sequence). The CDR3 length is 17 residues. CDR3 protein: CASSQGIQRETQETQYF. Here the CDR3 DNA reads TGTGCCAGCAGCCAAGGGATCCAGCGGGAGACCCAAGAGACCCAGTACTTC.